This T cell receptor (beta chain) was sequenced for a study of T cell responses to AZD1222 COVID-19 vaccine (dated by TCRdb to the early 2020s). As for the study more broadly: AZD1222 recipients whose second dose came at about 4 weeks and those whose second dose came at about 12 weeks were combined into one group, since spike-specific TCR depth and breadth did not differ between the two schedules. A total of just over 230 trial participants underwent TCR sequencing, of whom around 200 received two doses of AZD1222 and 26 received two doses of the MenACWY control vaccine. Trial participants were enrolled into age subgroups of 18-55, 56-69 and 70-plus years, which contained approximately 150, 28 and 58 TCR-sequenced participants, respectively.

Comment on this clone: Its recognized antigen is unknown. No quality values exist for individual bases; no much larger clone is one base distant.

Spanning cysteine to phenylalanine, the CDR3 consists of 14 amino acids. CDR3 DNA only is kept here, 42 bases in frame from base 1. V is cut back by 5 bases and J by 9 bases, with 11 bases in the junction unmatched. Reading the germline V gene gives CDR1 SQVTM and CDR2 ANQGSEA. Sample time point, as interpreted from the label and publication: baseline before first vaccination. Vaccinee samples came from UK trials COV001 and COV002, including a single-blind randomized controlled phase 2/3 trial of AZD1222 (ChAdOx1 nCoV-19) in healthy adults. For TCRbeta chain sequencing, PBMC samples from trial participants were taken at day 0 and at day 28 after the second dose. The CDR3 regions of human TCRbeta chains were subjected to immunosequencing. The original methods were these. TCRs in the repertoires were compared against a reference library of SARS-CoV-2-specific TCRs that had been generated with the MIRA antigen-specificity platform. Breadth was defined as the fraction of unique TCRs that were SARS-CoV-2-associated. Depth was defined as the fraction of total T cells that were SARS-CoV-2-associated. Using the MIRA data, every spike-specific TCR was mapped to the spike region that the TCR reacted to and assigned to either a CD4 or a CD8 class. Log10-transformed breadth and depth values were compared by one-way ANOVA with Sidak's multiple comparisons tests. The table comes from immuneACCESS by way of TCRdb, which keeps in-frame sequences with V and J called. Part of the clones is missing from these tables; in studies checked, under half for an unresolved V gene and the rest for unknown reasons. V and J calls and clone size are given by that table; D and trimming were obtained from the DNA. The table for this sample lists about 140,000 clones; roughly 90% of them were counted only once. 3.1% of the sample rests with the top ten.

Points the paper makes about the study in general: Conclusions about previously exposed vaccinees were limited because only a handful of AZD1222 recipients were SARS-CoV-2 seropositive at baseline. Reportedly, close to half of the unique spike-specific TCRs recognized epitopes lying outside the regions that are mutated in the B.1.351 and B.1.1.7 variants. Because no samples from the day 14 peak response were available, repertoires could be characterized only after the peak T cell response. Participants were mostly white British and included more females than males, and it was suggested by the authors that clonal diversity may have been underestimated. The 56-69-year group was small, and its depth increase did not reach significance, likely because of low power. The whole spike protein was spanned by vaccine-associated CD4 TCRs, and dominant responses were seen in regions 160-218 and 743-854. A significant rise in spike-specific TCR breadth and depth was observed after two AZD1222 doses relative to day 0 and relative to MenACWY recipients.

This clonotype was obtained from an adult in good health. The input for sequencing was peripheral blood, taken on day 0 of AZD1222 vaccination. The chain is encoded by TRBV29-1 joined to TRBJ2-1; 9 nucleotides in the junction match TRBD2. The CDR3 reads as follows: CSVTRSGSIGEQFF. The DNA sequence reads TGCAGCGTTACTCGTAGCGGGAGTATTGGTGAGCAGTTCTTC.